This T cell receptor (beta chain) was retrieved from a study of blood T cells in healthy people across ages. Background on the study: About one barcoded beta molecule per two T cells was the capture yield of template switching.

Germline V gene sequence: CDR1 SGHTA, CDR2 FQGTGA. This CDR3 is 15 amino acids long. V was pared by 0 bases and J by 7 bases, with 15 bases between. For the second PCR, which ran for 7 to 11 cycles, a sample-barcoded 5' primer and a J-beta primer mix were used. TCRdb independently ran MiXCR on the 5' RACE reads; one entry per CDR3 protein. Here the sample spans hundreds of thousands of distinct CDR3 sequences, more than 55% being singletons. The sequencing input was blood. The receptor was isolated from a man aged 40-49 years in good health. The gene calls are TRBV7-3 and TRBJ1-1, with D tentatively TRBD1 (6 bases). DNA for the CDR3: TGTGCCAGCAGCTTAACGAGGGGAGGGGGACGTGAAGCTTTCTTT. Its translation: CASSLTRGGGREAFF.